This record covers a single T cell receptor beta chain. CDR1 and CDR2 from the germline V gene are SGHTA and FQGNSA. This CDR3 comprises 15 residues. Trimming cost V 1 base and J 8 bases, with 14 bases left between them. The data derive from a study of blood T cell repertoires in COVID-19. Study-level background: COVID-19 samples collected from the United States, Italy and Spain covered acute and convalescent phases.

Methods used by the authors: Estimation of nucleated cell counts was performed using reference gene primer amplification. The data were produced by immunoSEQ multiplex PCR, yet TCRdb's version contains in-frame clones alone and is incomplete. V, J and clone size are taken as reported in that table, and D and trimming were inferred from the DNA itself. This sample has under 300,000 clones; more than 75% occur once, and the top ten carry around 7.3%. The TCR was taken from a woman between 70 and 85 years old with active or convalescent COVID-19. The specimen was peripheral blood. The V gene is TRBV7-2, the J gene TRBJ1-4, with a possible D match to TRBD1 (6 bases). CDR3 sequence reads: CASSLGPGQREKLFF. Written as DNA, the CDR3 is TGTGCCAGCAGCTTAGGACCGGGACAACGGGAAAAACTGTTTTTT.